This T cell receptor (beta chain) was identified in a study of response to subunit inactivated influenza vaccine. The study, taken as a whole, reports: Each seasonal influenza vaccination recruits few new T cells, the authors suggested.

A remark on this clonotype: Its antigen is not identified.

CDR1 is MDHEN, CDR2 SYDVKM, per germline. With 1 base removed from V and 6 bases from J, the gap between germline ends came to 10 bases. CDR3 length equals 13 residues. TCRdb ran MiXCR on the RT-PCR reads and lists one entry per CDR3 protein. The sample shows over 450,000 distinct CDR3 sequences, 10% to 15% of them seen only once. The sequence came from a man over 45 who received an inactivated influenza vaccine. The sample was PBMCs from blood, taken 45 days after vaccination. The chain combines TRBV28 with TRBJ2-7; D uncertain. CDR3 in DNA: TGTGCCAGCAGTTTATCACCGCAGAGCGAGCAGTACTTC. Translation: CASSLSPQSEQYF.